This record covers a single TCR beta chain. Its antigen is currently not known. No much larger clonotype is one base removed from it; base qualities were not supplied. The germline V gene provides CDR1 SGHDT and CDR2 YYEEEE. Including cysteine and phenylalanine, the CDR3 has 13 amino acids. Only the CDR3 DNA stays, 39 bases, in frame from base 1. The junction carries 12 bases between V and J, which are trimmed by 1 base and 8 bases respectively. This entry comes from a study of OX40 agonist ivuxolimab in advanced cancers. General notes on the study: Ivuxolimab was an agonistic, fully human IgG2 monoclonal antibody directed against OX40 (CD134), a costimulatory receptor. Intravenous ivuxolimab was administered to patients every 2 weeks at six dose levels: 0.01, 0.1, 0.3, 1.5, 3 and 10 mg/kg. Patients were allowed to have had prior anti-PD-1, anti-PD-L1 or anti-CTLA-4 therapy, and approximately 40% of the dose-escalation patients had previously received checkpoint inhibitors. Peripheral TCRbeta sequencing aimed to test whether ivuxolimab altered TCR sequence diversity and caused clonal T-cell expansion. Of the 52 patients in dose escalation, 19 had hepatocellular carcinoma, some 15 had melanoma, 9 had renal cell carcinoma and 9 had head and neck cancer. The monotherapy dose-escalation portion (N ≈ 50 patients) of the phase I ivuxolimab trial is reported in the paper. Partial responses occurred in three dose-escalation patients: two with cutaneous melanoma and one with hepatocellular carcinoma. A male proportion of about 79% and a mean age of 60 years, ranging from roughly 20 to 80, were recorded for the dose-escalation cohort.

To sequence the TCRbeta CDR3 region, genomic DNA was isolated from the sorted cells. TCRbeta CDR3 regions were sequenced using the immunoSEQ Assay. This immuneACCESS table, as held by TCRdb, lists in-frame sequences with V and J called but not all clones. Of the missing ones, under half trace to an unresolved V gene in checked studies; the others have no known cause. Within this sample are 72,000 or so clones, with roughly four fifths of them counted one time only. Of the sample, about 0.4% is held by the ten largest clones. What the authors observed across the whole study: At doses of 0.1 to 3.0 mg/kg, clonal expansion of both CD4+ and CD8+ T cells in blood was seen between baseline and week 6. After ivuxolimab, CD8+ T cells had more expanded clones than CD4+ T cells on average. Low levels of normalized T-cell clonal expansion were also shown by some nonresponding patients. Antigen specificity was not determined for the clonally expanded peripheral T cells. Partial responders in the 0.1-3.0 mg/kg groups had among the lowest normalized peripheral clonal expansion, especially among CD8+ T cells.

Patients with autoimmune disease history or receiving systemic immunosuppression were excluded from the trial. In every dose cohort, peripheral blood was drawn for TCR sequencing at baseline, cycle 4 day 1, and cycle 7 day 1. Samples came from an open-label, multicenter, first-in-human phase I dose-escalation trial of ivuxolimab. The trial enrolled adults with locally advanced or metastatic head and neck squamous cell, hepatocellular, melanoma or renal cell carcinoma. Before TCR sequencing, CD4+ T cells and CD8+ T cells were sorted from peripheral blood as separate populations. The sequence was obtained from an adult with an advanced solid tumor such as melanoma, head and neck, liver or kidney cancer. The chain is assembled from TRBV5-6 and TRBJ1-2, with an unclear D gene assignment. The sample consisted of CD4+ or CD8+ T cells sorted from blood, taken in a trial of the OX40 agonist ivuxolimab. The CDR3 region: CASSLWARGGYTF. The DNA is TGTGCCAGCAGCTTGTGGGCCCGAGGGGGCTACACCTTC.